What follows is one T cell receptor (beta chain) and its context. Trimming shortened V by 5 bases and J by 5 bases, and 19 bases separated the two germline ends. This CDR3 has 16 amino acids. The germline gives CDR1 SGHNT, CDR2 YENEEA. Profiled with immunoSEQ multiplex PCR; TCRdb holds only in-frame clones, not every one. The repertoire includes about 600,000 clones, less than 98% of them detected once, and roughly 0.055% sits in the top ten. The sample belongs to a study of shared clonotypes between healthy human individuals. Material: naive CD4+ T cells sorted from blood. The subset denotes: CD45RA+ positively selected. The chain is built from TRBV11-3 and TRBJ2-1, with D possibly called TRBD1 or TRBD2 (6 bases each). The clonotype comes from a woman in her 30s in good health. CDR3 amino acids: CASSAEGDSYNNEQFF. CDR3 nucleotide sequence: TGTGCCAGCAGCGCGGAGGGGGACTCTTATAACAATGAGCAGTTCTTC.